The sequence of this TCR beta chain was determined in a study of T cell responses to AZD1222 COVID-19 vaccine. Study-level points and caveats: Spike-spanning, vaccine-associated CD4 TCRs were dominant at 160-218 and 743-854. Among the donors, most were white British and more were female, and clonal diversity was possibly underestimated.

Of note for this clone: Its specificity is unknown.

Assay: immunoSEQ multiplex PCR; the TCRdb copy retains only in-frame clones and omits some. Seen here are 100,000 or so clones, more than 70% observed once, and the top ten hold 10%. The CDR3 contains 13 residues. The germline CDR1 and CDR2 sequences are SGHRS and YFSETQ. With 4 bases clipped from V and 6 bases from J, the junction kept 4 bases outside the gene matches. Second doses that came at about 4 or about 12 weeks were put together. V gene TRBV5-1 combines with J gene TRBJ1-2, with TRBD1 matching over 9 bases. Sequenced material: peripheral blood, taken 28 days after the second AZD1222 dose. This receptor was taken from an adult who received the AZD1222 COVID-19 vaccine. CDR3 DNA: TGCGCCAGCAGCCCCGGGACAGGGAATGGCTACACCTTC. Translating gives CASSPGTGNGYTF. Full variable domain (outside the CDR3, taken from reference TRBV5-1 and TRBJ1-2): KAGVTQTPRYLIKTRGQQVTLSCSPISGHRSVSWYQQTPGQGLQFLFEYFSETQRNKGNFPGRFSGRQFSNSRSEMNVSTLELGDSALYLCASSPGTGNGYTFGSGTRLTVV.